These 19 T cell receptor beta chains originate from one sample sequenced in a study of blood T cell repertoires in COVID-19. Data came from immunoSEQ multiplex PCR; TCRdb stores just in-frame clones and leaves some out. The sample records 120,000 to 150,000 clones, roughly 81% being singletons. Sequences were obtained from peripheral blood. Receptors originate from a human donor with acute or convalescent COVID-19. The donor label of this sample is uncertain.

The chain combines TRBV15 with TRBJ1-1; 8 nucleotides line up with TRBD1. Per the germline V gene, CDR1 is LNHNV and CDR2 is YYDKDF (reference sequence). V gave up 3 bases and J gave up 3 bases; unmatched junction bases: 6. The CDR3 has 15 amino acids. DNA for the CDR3: TGTGCCACCAGCAGGGACAGGGAGTGGGACACTGAAGCTTTCTTT. Its protein is CATSRDREWDTEAFF.

This clone was seen a few times. The chain is built from TRBV11-3 and TRBJ1-2; TRBD1 aligns across 8 bases. This CDR3 spans 14 amino acids. Germline assignment: CDR1 SGHNT and CDR2 YENEEA. Unmatched junction bases numbered 8, after V lost 5 bases and J lost 6 bases. CDR3 DNA: TGTGCCAGCAGCCAGGGAGCAGGGGGCGATGGCTACACCTTC. It codes for CASSQGAGGDGYTF.

The CDR3 DNA sequence: TGTGCCAGCAGCCCCCGGGGGGTCCTTAACTATGGCTACACCTTC. Amino acids: CASSPRGVLNYGYTF. This chain links TRBV3-1 (or the pseudogene TRBV3-2) with TRBJ1-2; D may be TRBD1 (5 bases). The CDR3 is 15 amino acids. V was clipped by 4 bases and J by 1 base, with 13 bases between them. Germline values: CDR1 LGHDT, CDR2 YNNKEL (reference sequence).

This clone was seen a single time. J is TRBJ2-7 and V is TRBV6-6; TRBD1 matches at 11 bases. The V segment lost 6 bases and the J segment 2 bases; nucleotides outside the gene matches: 6. This CDR3 is 15 amino acids long. Germline V CDR1 and CDR2: MNHNY, SVGAGI (reference sequence). CDR3 DNA sequence: TGTGCCAGCAGAGCCGGACAGGGGGCCCCCTACGAGCAGTACTTC. It encodes CASRAGQGAPYEQYF.

The chain recombines TRBV25-1 with TRBJ1-1; 8 nucleotides align to TRBD1. V gave up 4 bases and J gave up 7 bases; unmatched junction bases: 14. Germline-derived CDR1 and CDR2 are MGHDK and SYGVNS. This CDR3 region has 16 residues. This CDR3 is CASSVSGQVSRSEAFF. In DNA form, the CDR3 reads TGTGCCAGCAGTGTCTCGGGACAGGTCTCTCGGAGTGAAGCTTTCTTT.

The sample holds a few counts of this clone. The rearrangement uses TRBV30 and TRBJ1-6; D may be TRBD1 (6 bases). The germline V gene encodes CDR1 GTSNPN and CDR2 SVGIG (reference sequence). The CDR3 consists of 14 residues. The V and J ends lost 7 bases and 7 bases respectively, with 17 bases between them. The CDR3 is CALTEQGGNSPLHF. The CDR3 DNA reads TGTGCCTTGACCGAACAGGGAGGGAATTCACCCCTCCACTTT.

V is TRBV6-5 and J is TRBJ1-5; 8 bases are a match to TRBD1. CDR1 is MNHEY and CDR2 is SVGAGI in the germline V gene. This CDR3 is 14 amino acids long. The J segment lost 2 bases and the V segment lost 5 bases, leaving 2 bases of the junction unmatched. The CDR3 coding sequence is TGTGCCAGCAGTCAGGGGGCAGGCAATCAGCCCCAGCATTTT. Amino acid sequence: CASSQGAGNQPQHF.

The V gene is TRBV9, the J gene TRBJ1-4, with no clear D. With 4 bases removed from V and 0 bases from J, the gap between germline ends came to 13 bases. This CDR3 comprises 16 residues. Germline values: CDR1 SGDLS, CDR2 YYNGEE. The CDR3 reads CASSPRGTATNEKLFF. The CDR3 nucleotides read TGTGCCAGCAGCCCCCGTGGAACAGCAACTAATGAAAAACTGTTTTTT.

This clone was seen a few times. The rearrangement joins TRBV5-4 to TRBJ2-7, with TRBD2 matching 10 bases. Germline lookup yields CDR1 SGHNT and CDR2 YYREEE (reference sequence). After removal of 4 bases from V and 2 bases from J, the junction contained 6 bases not matched to a gene. This CDR3 comprises 15 residues. The DNA of the CDR3 is TGTGCCAGCAGCCGACGGACTAGCGGAACCTACGAGCAGTACTTC. It translates to CASSRRTSGTYEQYF.

The chain uses TRBV20-1 and TRBJ2-5; 11 bases line up with TRBD2. The junction had 14 bases not matched to a gene; V was cut back by 3 bases and J by 5 bases. This CDR3 is built from 17 residues. CDR1 is DFQATT, CDR2 SNEGSKA, per germline (reference sequence). The CDR3 sequence is CSASSLTGTSGSETQYF. In DNA, the CDR3 is TGCAGTGCTAGTTCCCTCACCGGGACTAGCGGTTCGGAGACCCAGTACTTC.

This chain connects TRBV7-9 to TRBJ2-7; 12 bases are a match to TRBD2. The CDR3 has 16 amino acids. The germline V gene encodes CDR1 SEHNR and CDR2 FQNEAQ (reference sequence). The junction had 3 bases not matched to a gene; V was cut back by 3 bases and J by 0 bases. The CDR3 DNA reads TGTGCCAGCAGCTTCCCGGGACTAGCGGGCTCCTACGAGCAGTACTTC. This encodes CASSFPGLAGSYEQYF.

V usage is TRBV9 and J usage is TRBJ1-2; no reliable D call. The CDR3 loop spans 11 amino acids. Looked up from germline, CDR1 is SGDLS and CDR2 is YYNGEE. Trimming pared 4 bases from V and 2 bases from J, leaving 3 bases between. This CDR3 is CASSQNYGYTF. The CDR3 region has the DNA TGTGCCAGCAGCCAAAACTATGGCTACACCTTC.

This chain uses TRBV2 with TRBJ2-1; 7 positions match TRBD1. Germline V CDR1 and CDR2: SNHLY, FYNNEI. Unmatched junction bases numbered 6, after V lost 7 bases and J lost 6 bases. The CDR3 has 13 residues. In nucleotides, the CDR3 is TGTGCCAGCAACCCTACAGGGGTCAATGAGCAGTTCTTC. It is translated as CASNPTGVNEQFF.

This chain uses TRBV19 with TRBJ2-5; TRBD2 aligns across 7 bases. The CDR3 spans 13 residues. CDR1 and CDR2 (germline): LNHDA, SQIVND (reference sequence). V dropped 6 bases and J dropped 2; count of bases not matched to a gene: 3. The CDR3 protein is CASRREGQETQYF. CDR3 nucleotides: TGTGCCAGTAGAAGGGAGGGGCAAGAGACCCAGTACTTC.

The V call is TRBV6-2 or TRBV6-3, the J call TRBJ2-3; 9 nucleotides agree with TRBD2. Losses at the gene ends were 2 bases for V and 8 bases for J; bases not matched to a gene: 8. From germline, CDR1 is MNHEY and CDR2 SVGEGT. The CDR3 spans 15 residues. CDR3 in amino acids: CASSYGAGGPGTQYF. The CDR3 DNA reads TGTGCCAGCAGTTACGGAGCGGGGGGACCCGGTACGCAGTATTTT.

V is TRBV2 and J is TRBJ1-2, with TRBD1 matching 8 bases. With V trimmed by 6 bases and J by 0 bases, 9 bases remained unmatched. Per germline, CDR1 SNHLY and CDR2 FYNNEI. The CDR3 loop spans 16 amino acids. The CDR3 here is CASSAGTGASNYGYTF. The DNA for the CDR3 is TGTGCCAGCAGCGCCGGGACAGGAGCCTCTAACTATGGCTACACCTTC.

This sequence joins TRBV18 and TRBJ1-4; D unclear. CDR1 and CDR2 (germline): KGHSH, LQKENI. This CDR3 is built from 15 residues. V lost 3 bases to trimming and J lost 4 bases, with 12 bases between them. The CDR3 DNA reads TGTGCCAGCTCACCCAAGGCCGGGTTTAATGAAAAACTGTTTTTT. This codes for CASSPKAGFNEKLFF.

This chain joins TRBV9 and TRBJ1-6; D gene uncertain. The CDR3 has 15 residues. Between the trimmed V and J ends, which lost 0 bases and 13 bases, there was a span of 17 bases. CDR1 is SGDLS, CDR2 YYNGEE, per germline. The CDR3 is CASSVAGQATFPLHF. The CDR3 DNA reads TGTGCCAGCAGCGTAGCTGGGCAGGCCACCTTTCCCCTCCACTTT.

V usage is TRBV5-1 and J usage is TRBJ2-5; 7 bases map to TRBD1. Germline V gives CDR1 SGHRS, CDR2 YFSETQ. The CDR3 length is 14 residues. The V gene end was trimmed by 0 bases and the J gene end by 4 bases; junction bases not matched to a gene: 3. The CDR3 sequence is CASSLGGGAETQYF. CDR3 sequence (DNA): TGCGCCAGCAGCTTGGGAGGGGGCGCAGAGACCCAGTACTTC. The full variable domain, rest sourced from reference TRBV5-1 and TRBJ2-5, is KAGVTQTPRYLIKTRGQQVTLSCSPISGHRSVSWYQQTPGQGLQFLFEYFSETQRNKGNFPGRFSGRQFSNSRSEMNVSTLELGDSALYLCASSLGGGAETQYFGPGTRLLVL.